Detailed here is one T cell receptor beta chain. Its antigen is unknown. V was clipped by 3 bases and J by 3 bases; unmatched bases: 1. The CDR3 consists of 15 residues. Germline V lookup: CDR1 SGHTA, CDR2 FQGTGA. This sample is part of a study of cytotoxic CD8 clonotypes in ibrutinib-treated CLL. Study findings and constraints: An increase in clonality occurred at ibrutinib response, followed by a return toward baseline at progression.

The repertoire was sequenced with immunoSEQ multiplex PCR; TCRdb's copy has only in-frame clones and lacks some. The sample lists over 65,000 clones; around 79% were seen once. This specimen was PBMCs, taken after 12 months of ibrutinib treatment. The chain carries TRBV7-3 and TRBJ2-1, with 11 bases aligning to TRBD2. The receptor comes from a human donor with chronic lymphocytic leukemia. CDR3 sequence (DNA): TGTGCCAGCAGCTTCGGACTAGCGGGCTACAATGAGCAGTTCTTC. Residues: CASSFGLAGYNEQFF.